One and the same sample provided the 11 T cell receptor beta chains below, sequenced in a study of shared clonotypes between healthy human individuals. Clones were read by immunoSEQ multiplex PCR, and TCRdb kept only the in-frame ones, dropping some. The sample has 400,000 to 550,000 clones, around 80% seen once. The sample taken for sequencing was PBMCs. The receptors derive from a woman aged 40-49 years in good health. Some clones in this sample may be carry-over from other donors' samples.

The table lists this clone with a count of one. This chain links TRBV2 with TRBJ1-5; no clear D gene. The CDR3 is made up of 13 amino acids. V lost 4 bases and J lost 6, with 10 bases in between. Germline assignment: CDR1 SNHLY and CDR2 FYNNEI. CDR3 residues: CASSVYQFQPQHF. CDR3 nucleotide sequence: TGTGCCAGCAGTGTGTACCAGTTTCAGCCCCAGCATTTT.

The V gene is TRBV7-8, the J gene TRBJ2-2; 9 bases are a match to TRBD2. J gave up 7 bases and V 2 bases, and 5 bases lay outside the gene matches. CDR1 is SGHVS, CDR2 FQNEAQ, per germline. The CDR3 totals 15 residues. DNA for the CDR3: TGTGCCAGCAGCTTAACTAGCGGGTGGGGCGGGGAGCTGTTTTTT. This gives the protein CASSLTSGWGGELFF.

J is TRBJ2-5 and V is TRBV15, with no clear D. The germline CDR1 and CDR2 sequences are LNHNV and YYDKDF (reference sequence). There are 12 residues in the CDR3. The V end was cut by 2 bases, the J end by 4 bases, with 5 bases between. CDR3 DNA: TGTGCCACCAGCAGAATTGGAGAGACCCAGTACTTC. Its protein product is CATSRIGETQYF.

Points on this clone: This may be a read error: a much more frequent sequence differs by one nucleotide. The rearrangement links TRBV30 to TRBJ1-3; TRBD1 is a possible D gene (6 bases). This CDR3 has 15 amino acids. Germline loops: CDR1 GTSNPN, CDR2 SVGIG (reference sequence). The CDR3 sequence: CAWSRRGLAGNTVYF. Here the CDR3 DNA reads TGTGCCTGGAGCCGAAGGGGGTTAGCTGGAAACACCGTATATTTT.

V and J are TRBV6-1 and TRBJ1-5; D may be TRBD1 (6 bases). The CDR3 has 15 amino acids. V lost 2 bases, J lost 4 bases, and 12 bases lay in between. CDR1 and CDR2 (germline): MNHNS, SASEGT. This CDR3 reads CASSEFRTENQPQHF. DNA for the CDR3: TGTGCCAGCAGTGAATTCCGGACAGAAAATCAGCCCCAGCATTTT.

Concerning this clone: One end of the junction varies from germline; a read error may be responsible. The chain couples TRBV5-1 to TRBJ2-1; the match to TRBD2 covers 8 bases. The CDR3 has 14 amino acids. Germline-derived CDR1 and CDR2 are SGHRS and YFSETQ. The CDR3 here is CASSLDPTSEGSLF. The CDR3 DNA sequence: TGCGCCAGCAGCTTGGACCCGACTAGCGAGGGGAGCCTCTTC.

The V and J genes are TRBV5-1 and TRBJ1-1; possibly TRBD1 for D (6 bases). V lost 5 bases to trimming and J lost 1 base, with 18 bases between them. The length of the CDR3 is 16 residues. Germline CDR1 is SGHRS and CDR2 is YFSETQ. The CDR3 sequence is CASRARGALENTEAFF. DNA for the CDR3: TGCGCCAGCAGGGCGAGGGGGGCTCTTGAGAACACTGAAGCTTTCTTT. Using reference TRBV5-1 and TRBJ1-1 for the parts outside the CDR3, the full variable domain is KAGVTQTPRYLIKTRGQQVTLSCSPISGHRSVSWYQQTPGQGLQFLFEYFSETQRNKGNFPGRFSGRQFSNSRSEMNVSTLELGDSALYLCASRARGALENTEAFFGQGTRLTVV.

The chain combines TRBV6-6 with TRBJ2-7; TRBD2 aligns across 12 bases. This CDR3 comprises 16 residues. Germline V gene data show CDR1 as MNHNY and CDR2 as SVGAGI (reference sequence). The V gene end was trimmed by 0 bases and the J gene end by 4 bases; junction bases not matched to a gene: 4. The CDR3 DNA reads TGTGCCAGCAGTTACTCTGGGACTAGCGGGTATTACGAGCAGTACTTC. Translated: CASSYSGTSGYYEQYF.

The genes are TRBV5-1 and TRBJ2-1; D possibly corresponds to TRBD1 (5 bases). The germline V and J ends were trimmed by 7 bases and 6 bases, with 17 bases remaining between them. Germline V gives CDR1 SGHRS, CDR2 YFSETQ. This CDR3 is 14 amino acids long. The CDR3 loop is CASQVQGLSNEQFF. Written as DNA, the CDR3 is TGCGCCAGCCAGGTTCAGGGTTTGAGCAATGAGCAGTTCTTC.

The gene calls are TRBV6-1 and TRBJ1-1; 9 bases map to TRBD1. The CDR3 length is 14 residues. V was clipped by 6 bases and J by 6 bases; unmatched bases: 8. Germline assignment: CDR1 MNHNS and CDR2 SASEGT. CDR3 in amino acids: CASRKGTGRPEAFF. For the CDR3, the DNA is TGTGCCAGCAGGAAGGGGACAGGGAGGCCTGAAGCTTTCTTT.

V gene TRBV13 combines with J gene TRBJ2-1; no definite D call. Trimming pared 2 bases from V and 5 bases from J, leaving 4 bases between. CDR3 length: 12 residues. Germline CDR1 reads PRHDT; CDR2 reads FYEKMQ (reference sequence). CDR3 amino acids: CASSLNHNEQFF. The DNA for the CDR3 is TGTGCCAGCAGCTTAAATCACAATGAGCAGTTCTTC.